The sequence of this T cell receptor beta chain was determined in a study of blood T cell repertoires in COVID-19. Study as a whole: COVID-19 samples from acute and convalescent phases originated in the United States, Italy and Spain. From T cells, B-cell-depleted T cells, or PBMCs came the material, which was cDNA or gDNA.

Trimming took 4 bases from V and 4 from J, leaving 13 bases between them. This CDR3 contains 15 residues. Germline-derived CDR1 and CDR2 are SNHLY and FYNNEI. Per the original methods: Amplification from reference gene primers served as the basis for estimated nucleated cell counts. Sequencing used immunoSEQ multiplex PCR; TCRdb keeps in-frame clones, though not all of them. V, J and clone size reflect that table, while D and trimming were determined from the DNA. Of 200,000 to 250,000 clones in the sample, approximately 77% were seen once. The rearrangement links TRBV2 to TRBJ2-2; D is perhaps TRBD2 (6 bases). This sequence originates from a woman aged 80 or older with acute or convalescent COVID-19. What was sequenced was peripheral blood. The DNA of the CDR3 is TGTGCCAGCAGTGGGGACTCTAGCGTCACCGGGGAGCTGTTTTTT. Protein product: CASSGDSSVTGELFF.